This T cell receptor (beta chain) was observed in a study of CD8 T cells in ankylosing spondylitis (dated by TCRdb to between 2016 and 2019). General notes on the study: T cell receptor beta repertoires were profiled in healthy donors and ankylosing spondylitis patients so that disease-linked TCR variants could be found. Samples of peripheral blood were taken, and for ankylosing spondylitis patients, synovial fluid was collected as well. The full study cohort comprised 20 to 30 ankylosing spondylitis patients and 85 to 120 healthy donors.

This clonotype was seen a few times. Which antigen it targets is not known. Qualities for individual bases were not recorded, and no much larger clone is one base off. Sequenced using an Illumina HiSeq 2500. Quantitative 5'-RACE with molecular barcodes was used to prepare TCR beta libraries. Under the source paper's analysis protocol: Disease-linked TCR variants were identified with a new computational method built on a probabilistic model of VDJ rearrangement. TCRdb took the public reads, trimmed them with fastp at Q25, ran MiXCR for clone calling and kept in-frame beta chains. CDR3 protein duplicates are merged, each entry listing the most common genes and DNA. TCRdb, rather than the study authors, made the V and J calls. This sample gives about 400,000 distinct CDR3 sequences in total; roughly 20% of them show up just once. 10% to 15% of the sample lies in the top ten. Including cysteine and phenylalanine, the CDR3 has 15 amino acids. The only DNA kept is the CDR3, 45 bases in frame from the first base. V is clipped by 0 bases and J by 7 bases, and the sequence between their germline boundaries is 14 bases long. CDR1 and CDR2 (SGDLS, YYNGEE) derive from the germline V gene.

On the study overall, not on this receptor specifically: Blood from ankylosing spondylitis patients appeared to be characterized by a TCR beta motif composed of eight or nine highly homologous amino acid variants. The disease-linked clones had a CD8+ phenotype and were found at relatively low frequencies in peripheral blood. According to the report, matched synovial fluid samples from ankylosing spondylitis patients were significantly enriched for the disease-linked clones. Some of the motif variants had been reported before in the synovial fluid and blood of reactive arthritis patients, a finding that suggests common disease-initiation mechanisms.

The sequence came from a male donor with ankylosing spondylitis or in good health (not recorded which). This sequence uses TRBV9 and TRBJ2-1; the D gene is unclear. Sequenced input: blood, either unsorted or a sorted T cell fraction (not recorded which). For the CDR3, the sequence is CASSVVSEIGNEQFF. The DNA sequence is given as TGTGCCAGCAGCGTAGTTTCAGAGATTGGAAATGAGCAGTTCTTC. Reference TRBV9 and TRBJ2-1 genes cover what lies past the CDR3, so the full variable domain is DSGVTQTPKHLITATGQRVTLRCSPRSGDLSVYWYQQSLDQGLQFLIQYYNGEERAKGNILERFSAQQFPDLHSELNLSSLELGDSALYFCASSVVSEIGNEQFFGPGTRLTVL.